A selection of T cell receptor beta chains follows, all from one sample in a study of blood T cell repertoires in COVID-19. TCRdb's copy holds only in-frame clones and misses some; the assay was immunoSEQ multiplex PCR. The sample lists about 300,000 clones; around nine tenths were seen once. Sequencing used peripheral blood. Source of these receptors: a man aged 40-49 years with acute or convalescent COVID-19. Each CDR3 is given with its conserved first and last residue. A D gene is named only where the DNA matches it firmly. Clone size is given for some rows only: seen once, a few or many times, or a class if the clone is expanded.

D	V	size	J	DNA	CDR3
-	TRBV7-3	-	TRBJ1-1	TGTGCCAGCAGCTCTGGACGGACAGAGATGAACACTGAAGCTTTCTTT	CASSSGRTEMNTEAFF
-	TRBV6-5	-	TRBJ2-1	TGTGCCAGCAGTTACTCAGACTATAGCTCCTACAATGAGCAGTTCTTC	CASSYSDYSSYNEQFF
TRBD1	TRBV14	-	TRBJ2-3	TGTGCCAGCAGCCAAGAGACAGGGGCGAGCACAGATACGCAGTATTTT	CASSQETGASTDTQYF
-	TRBV6-1	-	TRBJ1-2	TGTGCCAGCAGTGAAGTTACTCCTCCTAACTATGGCTACACCTTC	CASSEVTPPNYGYTF
TRBD1	TRBV24-1	-	TRBJ2-1	TGTGCCACCAGTGACCCGGGGACAGGGACCAACAATGAGCAGTTCTTC	CATSDPGTGTNNEQFF
TRBD1	TRBV9	-	TRBJ1-3	TGTGCCAGCAGCGTAGCAAGGACAGGGGGAAACACCATATATTTT	CASSVARTGGNTIYF
TRBD2	TRBV9	-	TRBJ2-7	TGTGCCAGCAGCGCATCCCCCCTAGCGGGCCTCTCCTACGAGCAGTACTTC	CASSASPLAGLSYEQYF
TRBD1	TRBV29-1	-	TRBJ1-1	TGCAGCGCGCAAATTACAGGGGGCCTCACTGAAGCTTTCTTT	CSAQITGGLTEAFF
TRBD2	TRBV4-2	-	TRBJ2-1	TGTGCCAGCAGCCAAGTAGCGGGGGGGCCGTCGATTGAGCAGTTCTTC	CASSQVAGGPSIEQFF
TRBD1	TRBV7-2	-	TRBJ1-1	TGTGCCAGCAGCTTAGCGACAGGGGGTCTTGAAGCTTTCTTT	CASSLATGGLEAFF
-	TRBV7-2	-	TRBJ1-5	TGTGCCAGCAGTTTCTTCAATCAGCCCCAGCATTTT	CASSFFNQPQHF
TRBD1	TRBV10-3	-	TRBJ1-3	TGTGCCATCGGTCAGATAGGGACAGCTGGAAACACCATATATTTT	CAIGQIGTAGNTIYF
-	TRBV5-1	-	TRBJ1-5	TGCGCCAGCAGCCCTGATGGGGCGGGCAATCAGCCCCAGCATTTT	CASSPDGAGNQPQHF
-	TRBV5-6	-	TRBJ2-7	TGTGCCAGCAGCTTCTCAGGCTACGAGCAGTACTTC	CASSFSGYEQYF
-	TRBV25-1	-	TRBJ1-2	TGTGCCAGCAGTGAATCCCTGGGGCAGAACGCTAACTATGGCTACACCTTC	CASSESLGQNANYGYTF
TRBD1	TRBV10-3	once	TRBJ2-2	TGTGCCATCAGCGAGACAGGGGGCGCGGGCACCGGGGAGCTGTTTTTT	CAISETGGAGTGELFF
TRBD2	TRBV11-2	once	TRBJ2-7	TGTGCCAGCAGCTTGGGACTAGCGAGCGAGCAGTACTTC	CASSLGLASEQYF